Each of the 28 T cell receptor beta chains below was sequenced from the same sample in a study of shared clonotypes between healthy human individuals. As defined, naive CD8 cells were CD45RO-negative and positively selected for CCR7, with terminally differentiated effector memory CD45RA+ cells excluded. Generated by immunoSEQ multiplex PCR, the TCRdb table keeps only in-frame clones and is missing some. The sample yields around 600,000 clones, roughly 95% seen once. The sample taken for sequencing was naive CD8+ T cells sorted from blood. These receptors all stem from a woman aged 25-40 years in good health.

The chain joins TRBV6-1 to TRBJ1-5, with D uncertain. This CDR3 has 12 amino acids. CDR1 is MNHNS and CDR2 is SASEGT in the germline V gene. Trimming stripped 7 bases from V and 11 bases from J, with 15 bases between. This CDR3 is CASTGPLGAQHF. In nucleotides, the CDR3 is TGTGCCAGCACCGGACCTCTCGGGGCCCAGCATTTT.

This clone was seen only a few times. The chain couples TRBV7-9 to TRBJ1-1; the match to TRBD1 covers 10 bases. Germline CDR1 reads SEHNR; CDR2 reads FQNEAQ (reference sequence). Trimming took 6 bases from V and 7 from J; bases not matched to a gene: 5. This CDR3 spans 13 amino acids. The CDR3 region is CASRGTGEDEAFF. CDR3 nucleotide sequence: TGTGCCAGCAGAGGGACAGGGGAGGATGAAGCTTTCTTT.

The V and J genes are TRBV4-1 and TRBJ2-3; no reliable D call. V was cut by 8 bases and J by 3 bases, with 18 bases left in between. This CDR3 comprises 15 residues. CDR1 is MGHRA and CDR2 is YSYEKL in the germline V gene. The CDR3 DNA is TGCGCCAGCGCTCGTGTCAGGTTGGGTACAGATACGCAGTATTTT. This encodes CASARVRLGTDTQYF.

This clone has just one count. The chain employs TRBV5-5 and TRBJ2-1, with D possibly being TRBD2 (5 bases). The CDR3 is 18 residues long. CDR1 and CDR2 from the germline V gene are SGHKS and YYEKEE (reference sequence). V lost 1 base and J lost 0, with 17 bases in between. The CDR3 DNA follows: TGTGCCAGCAGCTTGCACAACCGGGATTTGAGCTCCTACAATGAGCAGTTCTTC. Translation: CASSLHNRDLSSYNEQFF.

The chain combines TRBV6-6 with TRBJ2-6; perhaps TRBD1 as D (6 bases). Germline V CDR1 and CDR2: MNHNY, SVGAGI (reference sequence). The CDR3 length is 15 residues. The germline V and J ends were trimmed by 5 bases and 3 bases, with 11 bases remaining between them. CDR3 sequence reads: CASSTRGYGANVLTF. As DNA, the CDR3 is TGTGCCAGCAGTACCAGGGGATATGGGGCCAACGTCCTGACTTTC.

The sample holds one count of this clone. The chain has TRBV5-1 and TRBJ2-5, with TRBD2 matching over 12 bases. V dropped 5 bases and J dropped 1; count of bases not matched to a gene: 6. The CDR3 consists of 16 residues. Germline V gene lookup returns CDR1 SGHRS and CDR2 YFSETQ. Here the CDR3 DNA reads TGCGCCAGCAGTACCCGGACTAGCGGGGCCCAAGAGACCCAGTACTTC. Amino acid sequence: CASSTRTSGAQETQYF.

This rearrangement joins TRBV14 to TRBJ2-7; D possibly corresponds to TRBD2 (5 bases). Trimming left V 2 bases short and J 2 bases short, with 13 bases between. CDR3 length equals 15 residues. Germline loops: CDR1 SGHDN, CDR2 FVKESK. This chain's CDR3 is CASSQSNLAPYEQYF. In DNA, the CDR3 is TGTGCCAGCAGCCAATCCAACCTAGCCCCCTACGAGCAGTACTTC.

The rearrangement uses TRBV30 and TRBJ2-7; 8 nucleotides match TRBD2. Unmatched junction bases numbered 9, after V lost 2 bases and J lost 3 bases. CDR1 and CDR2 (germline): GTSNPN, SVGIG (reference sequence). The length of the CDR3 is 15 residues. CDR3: CAWSTQRTSFYEQYF. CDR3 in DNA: TGTGCCTGGAGTACCCAAAGGACTAGCTTCTACGAGCAGTACTTC.

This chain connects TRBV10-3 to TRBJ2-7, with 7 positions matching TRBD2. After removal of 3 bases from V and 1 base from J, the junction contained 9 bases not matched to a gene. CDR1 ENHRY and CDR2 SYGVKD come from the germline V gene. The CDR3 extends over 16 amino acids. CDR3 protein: CAISDPGLGESYEQYF. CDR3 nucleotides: TGTGCCATCAGTGACCCCGGACTAGGCGAATCCTACGAGCAGTACTTC.

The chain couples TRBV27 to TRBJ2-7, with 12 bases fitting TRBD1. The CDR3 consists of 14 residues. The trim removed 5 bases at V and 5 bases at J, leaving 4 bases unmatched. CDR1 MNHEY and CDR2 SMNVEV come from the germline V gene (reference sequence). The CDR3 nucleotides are TGTGCCAGCAGTACCGGGACAGGGGGCAACGAGCAGTACTTC. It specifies CASSTGTGGNEQYF.

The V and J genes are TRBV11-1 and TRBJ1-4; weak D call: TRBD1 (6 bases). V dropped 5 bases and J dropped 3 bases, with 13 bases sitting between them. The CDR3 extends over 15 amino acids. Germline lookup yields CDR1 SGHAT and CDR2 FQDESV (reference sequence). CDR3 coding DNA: TGTGCCAGCAGCCGACCAGGGGAGGCTAATGAAAAACTGTTTTTT. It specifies CASSRPGEANEKLFF.

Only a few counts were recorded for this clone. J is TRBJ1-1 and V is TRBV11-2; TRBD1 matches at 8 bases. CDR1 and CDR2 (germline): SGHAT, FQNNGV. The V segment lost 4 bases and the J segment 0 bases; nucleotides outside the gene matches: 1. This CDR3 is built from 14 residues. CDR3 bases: TGTGCCAGCAGCTCGACAGGGGTGAACACTGAAGCTTTCTTT. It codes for CASSSTGVNTEAFF.

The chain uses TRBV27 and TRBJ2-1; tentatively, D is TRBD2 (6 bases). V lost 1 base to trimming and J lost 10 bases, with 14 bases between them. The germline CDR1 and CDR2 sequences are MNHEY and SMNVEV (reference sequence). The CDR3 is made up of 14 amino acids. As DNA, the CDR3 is TGTGCCAGCAGTTTATATGCTAGCGCCAAAGAGCAGTTCTTC. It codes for CASSLYASAKEQFF.

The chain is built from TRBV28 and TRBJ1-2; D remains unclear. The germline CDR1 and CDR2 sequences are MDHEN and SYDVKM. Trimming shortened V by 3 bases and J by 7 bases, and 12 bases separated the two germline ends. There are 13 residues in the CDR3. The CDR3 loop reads CASSFFSGLGYTF. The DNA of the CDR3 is TGTGCCAGCAGTTTTTTTTCAGGACTTGGCTACACCTTC.

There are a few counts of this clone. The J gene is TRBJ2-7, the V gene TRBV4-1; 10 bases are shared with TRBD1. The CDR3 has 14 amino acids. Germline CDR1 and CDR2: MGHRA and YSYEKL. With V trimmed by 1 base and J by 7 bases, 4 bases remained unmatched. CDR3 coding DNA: TGCGCCAGCAGCCAAGTGGACAGGGGGAGAGAGCAGTACTTC. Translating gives CASSQVDRGREQYF.

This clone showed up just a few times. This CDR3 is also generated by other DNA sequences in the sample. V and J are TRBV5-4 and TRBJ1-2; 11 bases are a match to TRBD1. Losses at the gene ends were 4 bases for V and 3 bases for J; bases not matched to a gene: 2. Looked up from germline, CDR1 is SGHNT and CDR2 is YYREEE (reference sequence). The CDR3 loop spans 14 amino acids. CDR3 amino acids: CASSPDRGHYGYTF. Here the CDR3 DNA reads TGTGCCAGCAGCCCGGACAGGGGGCACTATGGCTACACCTTC. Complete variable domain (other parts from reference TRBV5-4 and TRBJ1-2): ETGVTQSPTHLIKTRGQQVTLRCSSQSGHNTVSWYQQALGQGPQFIFQYYREEENGRGNFPPRFSGLQFPNYSSELNVNALELDDSALYLCASSPDRGHYGYTFGSGTRLTVV.

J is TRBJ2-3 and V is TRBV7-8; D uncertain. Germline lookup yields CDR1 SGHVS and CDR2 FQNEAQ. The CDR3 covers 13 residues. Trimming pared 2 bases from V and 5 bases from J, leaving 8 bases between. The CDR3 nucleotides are TGTGCCAGCAGCTTATACGGCGGAGATACGCAGTATTTT. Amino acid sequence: CASSLYGGDTQYF.

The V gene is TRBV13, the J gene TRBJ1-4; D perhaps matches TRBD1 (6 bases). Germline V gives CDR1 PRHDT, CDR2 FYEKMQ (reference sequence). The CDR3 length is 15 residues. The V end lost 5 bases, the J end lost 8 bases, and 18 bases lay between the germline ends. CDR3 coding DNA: TGTGCCAGCAGCGGGGGGGCAGATACGAGAGAAAAACTGTTTTTT. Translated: CASSGGADTREKLFF.

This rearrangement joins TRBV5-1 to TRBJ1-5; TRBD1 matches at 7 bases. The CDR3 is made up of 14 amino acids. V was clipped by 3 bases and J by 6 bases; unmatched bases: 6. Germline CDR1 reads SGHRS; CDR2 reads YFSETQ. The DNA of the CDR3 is TGCGCCAGCAGCTCCTCCCAGGGGGGTCAGCCCCAGCATTTT. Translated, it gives CASSSSQGGQPQHF. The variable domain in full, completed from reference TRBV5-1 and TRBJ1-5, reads KAGVTQTPRYLIKTRGQQVTLSCSPISGHRSVSWYQQTPGQGLQFLFEYFSETQRNKGNFPGRFSGRQFSNSRSEMNVSTLELGDSALYLCASSSSQGGQPQHFGDGTRLSIL.

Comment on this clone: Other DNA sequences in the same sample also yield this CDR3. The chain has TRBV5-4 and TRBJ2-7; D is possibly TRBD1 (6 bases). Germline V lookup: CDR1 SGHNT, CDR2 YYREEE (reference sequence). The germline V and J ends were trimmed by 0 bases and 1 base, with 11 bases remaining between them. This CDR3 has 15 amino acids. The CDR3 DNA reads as TGTGCCAGCAGCTTGGGGACAGTCCCATCCTACGAGCAGTACTTC. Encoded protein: CASSLGTVPSYEQYF.

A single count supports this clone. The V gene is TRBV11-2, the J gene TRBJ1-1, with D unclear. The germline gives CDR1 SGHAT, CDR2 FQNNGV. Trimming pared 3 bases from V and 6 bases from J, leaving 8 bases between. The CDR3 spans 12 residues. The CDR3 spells CASSFNFAEAFF. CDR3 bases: TGTGCCAGCAGCTTCAACTTTGCTGAAGCTTTCTTT.

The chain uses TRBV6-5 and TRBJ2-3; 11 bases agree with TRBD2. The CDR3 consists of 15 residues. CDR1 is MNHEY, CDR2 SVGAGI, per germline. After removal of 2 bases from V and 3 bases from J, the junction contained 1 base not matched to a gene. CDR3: CASSYGTSGTDTQYF. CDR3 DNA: TGTGCCAGCAGTTACGGGACTAGCGGAACAGATACGCAGTATTTT.

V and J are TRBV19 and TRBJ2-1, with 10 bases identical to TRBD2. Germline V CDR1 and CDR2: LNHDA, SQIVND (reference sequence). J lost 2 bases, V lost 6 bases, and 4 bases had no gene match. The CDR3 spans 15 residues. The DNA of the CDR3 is TGTGCCAGTAGGGTTCTAGCGGGAGCCTACAATGAGCAGTTCTTC. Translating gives CASRVLAGAYNEQFF.

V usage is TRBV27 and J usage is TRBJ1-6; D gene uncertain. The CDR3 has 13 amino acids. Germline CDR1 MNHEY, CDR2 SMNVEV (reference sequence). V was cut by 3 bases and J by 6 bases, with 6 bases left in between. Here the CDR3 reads CASSLGVNSPLHF. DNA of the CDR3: TGTGCCAGCAGTTTGGGCGTTAATTCACCCCTCCACTTT.

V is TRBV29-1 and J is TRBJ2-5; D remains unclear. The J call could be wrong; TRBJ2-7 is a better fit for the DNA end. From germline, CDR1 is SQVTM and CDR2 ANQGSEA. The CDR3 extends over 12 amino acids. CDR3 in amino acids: CSVLGSTYEQYF. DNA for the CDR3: TGCAGCGTCTTGGGGTCAACCTACGAGCAGTACTTC.

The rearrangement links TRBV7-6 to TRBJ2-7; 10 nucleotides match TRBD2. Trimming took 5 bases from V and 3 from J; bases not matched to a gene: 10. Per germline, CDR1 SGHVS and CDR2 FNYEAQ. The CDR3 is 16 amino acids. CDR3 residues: CASSPALAGDRYEQYF. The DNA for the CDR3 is TGTGCCAGCAGCCCAGCCCTAGCGGGAGACCGCTACGAGCAGTACTTC.

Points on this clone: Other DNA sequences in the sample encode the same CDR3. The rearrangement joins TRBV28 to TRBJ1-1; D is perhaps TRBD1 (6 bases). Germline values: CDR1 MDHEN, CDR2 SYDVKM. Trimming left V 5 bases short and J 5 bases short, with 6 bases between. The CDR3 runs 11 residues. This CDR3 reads CASSRGTEAFF. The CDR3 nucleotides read TGTGCCAGCAGTAGGGGGACTGAAGCTTTCTTT.

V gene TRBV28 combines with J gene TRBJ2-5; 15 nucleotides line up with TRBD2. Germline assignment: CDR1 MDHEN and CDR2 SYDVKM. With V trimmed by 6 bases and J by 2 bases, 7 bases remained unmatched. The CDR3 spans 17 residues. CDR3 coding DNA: TGTGCCAGCAGCGGACTAGCGGGAGGGTGGGGGCAAGAGACCCAGTACTTC. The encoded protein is CASSGLAGGWGQETQYF.